A single sample gave rise to the 24 T cell receptor beta chains below, sequenced in a study of shared clonotypes between healthy human individuals. Clones were read by immunoSEQ multiplex PCR, and TCRdb kept only the in-frame ones, dropping some. This sample yields about 710,000 clones, of which around 77% are seen a single time; under 2% belongs to the top ten. The sequenced material came from memory CD4+ T cells sorted from blood. Subset in this sample: CD45RA-negative fraction. All receptors come from a woman aged 25 to 39 in good health.

Of note for this clone: The sample has other DNA sequences that encode this CDR3 too. V usage is TRBV18 and J usage is TRBJ2-3, with D perhaps given as TRBD1 or TRBD2 (5 bases each). The CDR3 contains 15 residues. The ends were cut back, 6 bases at V and 1 base at J, with 14 bases in the middle. Germline assignment: CDR1 KGHSH and CDR2 LQKENI. The CDR3 nucleotides are TGTGCCAGCTCCCCTACGGTGGGGGGCACAGATACGCAGTATTTT. Encoded protein: CASSPTVGGTDTQYF.

This clone was seen more than once but under ten times. CDR3 amino acids: CASNRDIATDTQYF. CDR3 nucleotide sequence: TGTGCCAGCAACCGGGACATTGCCACAGATACGCAGTATTTT. The chain is built from TRBV7-9 and TRBJ2-3; the D gene is possibly TRBD1 (6 bases). The CDR3 extends over 14 amino acids. V was trimmed by 7 bases and J by 2 bases, leaving 13 bases between them. Germline V gene data show CDR1 as SEHNR and CDR2 as FQNEAQ (reference sequence). The full variable domain, in which reference TRBV7-9 and TRBJ2-3 provide the parts outside the CDR3, is DTGVSQNPRHKITKRGQNVTFRCDPISEHNRLYWYRQTLGQGPEFLTYFQNEAQLEKSRLLSDRFSAERPKGSFSTLEIQRTEQGDSAMYLCASNRDIATDTQYFGPGTRLTVL.

The gene calls are TRBV7-9 and TRBJ2-7; TRBD2 is a possible D gene (5 bases). Trimming took off 1 base at V and 9 bases at J, with 13 bases between the two ends. Per germline, CDR1 SEHNR and CDR2 FQNEAQ (reference sequence). The CDR3 is 13 residues long. CDR3 sequence: CASSLGERSRQYF. CDR3 DNA sequence: TGTGCCAGCAGCTTAGGAGAGCGGTCTAGGCAGTACTTC.

This clone was recorded only once. The V and J genes are TRBV14 and TRBJ1-1; D gene uncertain. The CDR3 has 14 amino acids. Germline CDR1 and CDR2: SGHDN and FVKESK. V shed 4 bases and J shed 1 base, with 10 bases lying between them. This CDR3 reads CASSRPTWNTEAFF. The CDR3 DNA sequence: TGTGCCAGCAGCCGCCCCACATGGAACACTGAAGCTTTCTTT.

A few counts support this clone. The genes are TRBV5-1 and TRBJ2-2; D unresolved. CDR1 SGHRS and CDR2 YFSETQ come from the germline V gene. CDR3 length: 16 amino acids. Trimming took off 0 bases at V and 6 bases at J, with 15 bases between the two ends. The CDR3 nucleotides read TGCGCCAGCAGCTTGGTGTCTAGATCCATTCCCGGGGAGCTGTTTTTT. Amino acid sequence: CASSLVSRSIPGELFF.

This clone turned up a few times. This chain connects TRBV4-1 to TRBJ1-1, with a possible D match to TRBD1 (6 bases). The CDR3 sequence is 17 residues long. Germline V gene sequence: CDR1 MGHRA, CDR2 YSYEKL. The V gene lost 1 base and the J gene lost 2 bases, with 17 bases spanning the gap. This CDR3 is CASSQVTPLGGNTEAFF. Here the CDR3 DNA reads TGCGCCAGCAGCCAAGTAACTCCCTTGGGGGGCAACACTGAAGCTTTCTTT.

CDR3 nucleotide sequence: TGTGCCAGCAGGCTCCGTAGGGCAGATACGCAGTATTTT. Protein: CASRLRRADTQYF. The chain is built from TRBV7-8 and TRBJ2-3; D is unclear. Trimming removed 6 bases from V and 4 bases from J, with 11 bases in between. Germline CDR1 SGHVS, CDR2 FQNEAQ. The CDR3 is made up of 13 amino acids. The whole variable domain, remainder taken from reference TRBV7-8 and TRBJ2-3, is GAGVSQSPRYKVAKRGQDVALRCDPISGHVSLFWYQQALGQGPEFLTYFQNEAQLDKSGLPSDRFFAERPEGSVSTLKIQRTQQEDSAVYLCASRLRRADTQYFGPGTRLTVL.

Ten or more counts support this clone. The chain couples TRBV28 to TRBJ2-3; 10 bases line up with TRBD2. The V and J ends lost 6 bases and 2 bases, in that order; junction bases with no gene match: 2. The CDR3 totals 14 residues. Germline loops: CDR1 MDHEN, CDR2 SYDVKM. The CDR3 bases are TGTGCCAGCAGACTAGCGGGGATCACAGATACGCAGTATTTT. Translation: CASRLAGITDTQYF.

CDR3 sequence: CAWSVAQGQPQHF. CDR3 nucleotide sequence: TGTGCCTGGAGTGTGGCCCAAGGGCAGCCCCAGCATTTT. This rearrangement joins TRBV30 to TRBJ1-5; D gene unclear. The CDR3 length is 13 residues. The V gene's germline CDR1 is GTSNPN and CDR2 SVGIG (reference sequence). The germline V and J ends were trimmed by 0 bases and 7 bases, with 10 bases remaining between them.

The J gene is TRBJ2-2, the V gene TRBV28; D possibly matches TRBD1 or TRBD2 (5 bases each). Germline V CDR1 and CDR2: MDHEN, SYDVKM. There are 17 residues in the CDR3. The V and J ends lost 6 bases and 4 bases respectively, with 21 bases between them. CDR3: CASRPYGTLPGTGELFF. The DNA for the CDR3 is TGTGCCAGCAGACCTTATGGGACCCTCCCCGGCACCGGGGAGCTGTTTTTT.

In its sample, this clone was seen a few times. The V and J genes are TRBV2 and TRBJ2-7, with D uncertain. The germline V gene has CDR1 SNHLY and CDR2 FYNNEI. The CDR3 extends over 12 amino acids. V was pared by 5 bases and J by 4 bases, with 9 bases between. The CDR3 loop is CASSRLHYEQYF. CDR3 coding DNA: TGTGCCAGCAGTCGGCTACATTACGAGCAGTACTTC.

This clone was found a few times. The CDR3 is CASSLAGTGVTKQYF. In nucleotides, the CDR3 is TGTGCCAGCAGCTTGGCCGGGACTGGTGTTACGAAGCAGTACTTC. The J gene is TRBJ2-7, the V gene TRBV5-4; weak D call: TRBD2 (6 bases). The CDR3 extends over 15 amino acids. Germline values: CDR1 SGHNT, CDR2 YYREEE (reference sequence). The ends were cut back, 0 bases at V and 8 bases at J, with 18 bases in the middle.

This chain links TRBV27 with TRBJ1-2; D remains ambiguous. The V end lost 7 bases, the J end lost 7 bases, and 16 bases lay between the germline ends. Germline values: CDR1 MNHEY, CDR2 SMNVEV (reference sequence). CDR3 length equals 13 residues. CDR3 loop: CASTDTPLGGYTF. CDR3 coding DNA: TGTGCCAGCACCGACACCCCTCTTGGTGGCTACACCTTC.

The CDR3 DNA reads as TGTGCCTGGAGTATAGCGGGAGGGCCATTCACCGGGGAGCTGTTTTTT. Amino acid sequence: CAWSIAGGPFTGELFF. This sequence joins TRBV30 and TRBJ2-2; 11 bases map to TRBD2. This CDR3 comprises 16 residues. Germline CDR1 and CDR2: GTSNPN and SVGIG (reference sequence). Trimming removed 2 bases from V and 4 bases from J; junction bases left unmatched: 6. Complete variable domain (other parts from reference TRBV30 and TRBJ2-2): SQTIHQWPATLVQPVGSPLSLECTVEGTSNPNLYWYRQAAGRGLQLLFYSVGIGQISSEVPQNLSASRPQDRQFILSSKKLLLSDSGFYLCAWSIAGGPFTGELFFGEGSRLTVL.

This chain joins TRBV6-5 and TRBJ1-5; tentative D call: TRBD1 (6 bases). Looked up from germline, CDR1 is MNHEY and CDR2 is SVGAGI. This CDR3 has 13 amino acids. V dropped 2 bases and J dropped 7 bases, with 9 bases sitting between them. The chain's CDR3 is CASSYKGDQPQHF. The DNA of the CDR3 is TGTGCCAGCAGTTACAAGGGGGACCAGCCCCAGCATTTT.

The genes are TRBV10-2 and TRBJ2-2; possible D gene TRBD1, 6 bases. Trimming took off 3 bases at V and 4 bases at J, with 12 bases between the two ends. In germline, CDR1 is WSHSY, CDR2 SAAADI. The CDR3 runs to 15 residues. CDR3 loop: CASSDLGGVTGELFF. Written as DNA, the CDR3 is TGCGCCAGCAGTGATTTAGGGGGTGTCACCGGGGAGCTGTTTTTT.

The CDR3 loop reads CASSPTIAGGSDEQYF. The CDR3 DNA reads TGTGCCAGTAGTCCTACTATAGCGGGAGGAAGTGACGAGCAGTACTTC. The genes are TRBV19 and TRBJ2-7; 10 bases are shared with TRBD2. The trim removed 5 bases at V and 5 bases at J, leaving 12 bases unmatched. Germline CDR1 and CDR2: LNHDA and SQIVND (reference sequence). The CDR3 is made up of 16 amino acids.

Regarding this clone: A single base is all that separates this from a far larger clone, so a read error is likely. The chain couples TRBV28 to TRBJ1-1; TRBD1 matches at 7 bases. J was trimmed by 1 base and V by 4 bases; bases with no gene match: 0. This CDR3 spans 13 amino acids. CDR1 is MDHEN and CDR2 is SYDVKM in the germline V gene. As DNA, the CDR3 is TGTGCCAGCAGTTACAGGGGGAACACTGAAGCTTTCTTT. Residues: CASSYRGNTEAFF.

The rearrangement joins TRBV2 to TRBJ2-7; either TRBD1 or TRBD2 may fit D (5 bases each). The CDR3 consists of 13 residues. Germline-derived CDR1 and CDR2 are SNHLY and FYNNEI. The V end lost 8 bases, the J end lost 0 bases, and 11 bases lay between the germline ends. In nucleotides, the CDR3 is TGTGCCAGCGGACTCAGGGACTCCTACGAGCAGTACTTC. Amino acids: CASGLRDSYEQYF. Full variable domain (rest looked up from reference TRBV2 and TRBJ2-7): EPEVTQTPSHQVTQMGQEVILRCVPISNHLYFYWYRQILGQKVEFLVSFYNNEISEKSEIFDDQFSVERPDGSNFTLKIRSTKLEDSAMYFCASGLRDSYEQYFGPGTRLTVT.

The count of this clone is one. This chain's CDR3 is CATSRDSNTDTQYF. The CDR3 DNA is TGTGCCACCAGCAGAGATTCAAACACAGATACGCAGTATTTT. This chain connects TRBV15 to TRBJ2-3; D remains ambiguous. Trimming stripped 0 bases from V and 2 bases from J, with 6 bases between. Germline CDR1 LNHNV, CDR2 YYDKDF (reference sequence). This CDR3 contains 14 residues.

This clone was counted only a few times. The chain joins TRBV5-4 to TRBJ1-1; D not certain. CDR1 and CDR2 (germline): SGHNT, YYREEE (reference sequence). The V and J ends lost 7 bases and 2 bases respectively, with 12 bases between them. This CDR3 comprises 13 residues. CDR3 sequence reads: CASSPKINTEAFF. The DNA of the CDR3 is TGTGCCAGCTCCCCTAAGATAAACACTGAAGCTTTCTTT. Looking up the rest from reference TRBV5-4 and TRBJ1-1 gives the full variable domain: ETGVTQSPTHLIKTRGQQVTLRCSSQSGHNTVSWYQQALGQGPQFIFQYYREEENGRGNFPPRFSGLQFPNYSSELNVNALELDDSALYLCASSPKINTEAFFGQGTRLTVV.

V and J are TRBV27 and TRBJ2-1; 11 bases align to TRBD1. Losses at the gene ends were 5 bases for V and 5 bases for J; bases not matched to a gene: 17. CDR1 is MNHEY, CDR2 SMNVEV, per germline (reference sequence). The CDR3 extends over 19 amino acids. The CDR3 DNA is TGTGCCAGCAGTCTCTCCGGGACAGGGGGTTGGGGGTACAACAATGAGCAGTTCTTC. Translating gives CASSLSGTGGWGYNNEQFF.

This clone appeared a single time. The chain combines TRBV10-3 with TRBJ1-2; a possible D gene is TRBD1 (5 bases). The CDR3 length is 15 residues. The germline V and J ends were trimmed by 7 bases and 0 bases, with 15 bases remaining between them. Germline V CDR1 and CDR2: ENHRY, SYGVKD. The CDR3 DNA reads as TGTGCCATCAAAACCCCTGGGACGGCTAACTATGGCTACACCTTC. Amino acid sequence: CAIKTPGTANYGYTF.

The chain joins TRBV28 to TRBJ1-6; D is perhaps TRBD1 (6 bases). The V end lost 5 bases, the J end lost 10 bases, and 18 bases lay between the germline ends. The V gene's germline CDR1 is MDHEN and CDR2 SYDVKM. The CDR3 length is 15 residues. CDR3 protein: CASSQLGGRLSPLHF. In DNA form, the CDR3 reads TGTGCCAGCAGTCAATTAGGGGGTCGGCTCTCACCCCTCCACTTT. The full variable domain, in which reference TRBV28 and TRBJ1-6 provide the parts outside the CDR3, is DVKVTQSSRYLVKRTGEKVFLECVQDMDHENMFWYRQDPGLGLRLIYFSYDVKMKEKGDIPEGYSVSREKKERFSLILESASTNQTSMYLCASSQLGGRLSPLHFGNGTRLTVT.